One sample yielded the 2 T cell receptor beta chains listed below, sequenced in a study of T cells in Graves' hyperthyroidism and ophthalmopathy. Amplified TCR beta CDR3 regions derived from RNA transcripts. First-round RT-PCR of the TCR CDR3 relied on the HTBI primer set. TCRdb reanalysed the multiplex PCR reads using MiXCR and keeps one entry per CDR3 protein. This sample has a few hundred thousand distinct CDR3 sequences, with approximately 14% found just once. Sequenced input: blood. These receptors came from a woman younger than 35 with Graves' hyperthyroidism that later progressed to Graves' ophthalmopathy.

The chain combines TRBV20-1 with TRBJ2-3, with D unclear. CDR3 size: 14 residues. V lost 1 base, J lost 4 bases, and 12 bases lay in between. Germline CDR1 DFQATT, CDR2 SNEGSKA (reference sequence). The CDR3 is CSARVYFDADTQYF. The DNA for the CDR3 is TGCAGTGCTAGAGTCTATTTCGATGCAGATACGCAGTATTTT.

This clonotype was detected ten times or more. J is TRBJ2-7 and V is TRBV7-9, with D unclear. The germline gives CDR1 SEHNR, CDR2 FQNEAQ (reference sequence). V was cut by 0 bases and J by 1 base, with 7 bases left in between. The CDR3 contains 14 residues. CDR3: CASSLASSSYEQYF. As DNA, the CDR3 is TGTGCCAGCAGCTTAGCTTCTAGTTCCTACGAGCAGTACTTC. Full variable domain (remainder filled in from reference TRBV7-9 and TRBJ2-7): DTGVSQNPRHKITKRGQNVTFRCDPISEHNRLYWYRQTLGQGPEFLTYFQNEAQLEKSRLLSDRFSAERPKGSFSTLEIQRTEQGDSAMYLCASSLASSSYEQYFGPGTRLTVT.